The TCR beta chain described here comes from a study of CD4 T cells in relation to SARS-CoV-2 and coronaviruses. Overall study context: The HLA restriction of the shared crossreactive spike epitopes was mapped.

TCRdb keeps only in-frame clones here, not all; method: immunoSEQ multiplex PCR. Here the sample spans about 59,000 clones, around 86% being singletons. Trimming removed 0 bases from V and 0 bases from J, with 18 bases in between. There are 18 residues in the CDR3. Germline V gene data show CDR1 as SEHNR and CDR2 as FQNEAQ (reference sequence). Study conclusions and caveats: Culture-expanded clones reflect memory recall rather than primary priming during culture. SARS-CoV-2-driven expansion was significantly weaker in crossreactive than monoreactive clones.

Before the COVID-19 pandemic, during about 2011-2018, CD4+ T cells were taken from unexposed donors. Naive and memory CD4+ T cells were separated from cryopreserved PBMCs. A few counts support this clone. As yet, its antigen is unknown. This chain links TRBV7-9 with TRBJ2-7; D is uncertain. This clonotype was obtained from a human donor in good health. What was sequenced was memory CD4+ T cells from PBMCs. In nucleotides, the CDR3 is TGTGCCAGCAGCTTAGCAAGTCTTCAGCTCCTCAGCTCCTACGAGCAGTACTTC. It specifies CASSLASLQLLSSYEQYF.